The sequence of this T cell receptor beta chain was determined in a study of T cell responses to AZD1222 COVID-19 vaccine. Broader study findings: Seropositive at baseline were only a handful of AZD1222 recipients.

As regards this clone: What it binds is unknown.

Sequencing was performed with immunoSEQ multiplex PCR; in TCRdb, only in-frame clones are kept and a portion is missing. Here the sample spans about 120,000 clones, about 90% being singletons. Germline values: CDR1 MNHEY, CDR2 SMNVEV (reference sequence). This CDR3 has 14 amino acids. V gave up 5 bases and J gave up 7 bases; unmatched junction bases: 8. The receptor comes from an adult in good health. The chain couples TRBV27 to TRBJ2-3; 8 bases align to TRBD1. Sequencing used peripheral blood, obtained on day 0 of AZD1222 vaccination. CDR3: CASSPRTGRHTQYF. In DNA form, the CDR3 reads TGTGCCAGCAGTCCCCGGACAGGGCGTCATACGCAGTATTTT.